Here is one T cell receptor beta chain with its context. The target antigen is unknown. The germline V gene has CDR1 GTSNPN and CDR2 SVGIG (reference sequence). The V gene lost 1 base and the J gene lost 4 bases, with 8 bases spanning the gap. The CDR3 runs to 13 residues. A split of CD4+ cells into CD45RA+ naive and CD45RA-negative memory subsets was performed. Only in-frame clones appear in the TCRdb table, and some are missing; sequencing was by immunoSEQ multiplex PCR. The data show roughly 2.2 million clones, with under 95% seen just once and more than 0.35% held by the top ten. These data come from a study of shared clonotypes between healthy human individuals. Study-level results: A handful of donors shared about 4.8% of their naive CD4 clonotypes.

The chain links TRBV30 to TRBJ1-5; D unresolved. The source of this sequence is a man aged 18-30 years in good health. Some clones in this sample may be carry-over from other donors' samples. The material sequenced was naive CD4+ T cells from PBMCs. The subset is: CD45RA+ positively selected. The CDR3 reads CAWSDDGNQPQHF. DNA for the CDR3: TGTGCCTGGAGTGACGACGGTAATCAGCCCCAGCATTTT.